This T cell receptor beta chain emerged from a study of cytomegalovirus exposure and HLA in healthy donors. The PCR contained 60 Vbeta and 13 Jbeta primers. Measured with immunoSEQ multiplex PCR; TCRdb has only the in-frame clones, and not every one. This table lists more than 95,000 clones. Findings and caveats of the study: The authors later found TCR association rates varying by HLA locus, with DRB1 most and HLA-C fewest. Later analysis identified a missense DCLRE1C variant that was linked to TCR beta V- and J-gene trimming.

Regarding this clone: What it binds is unknown.

The junction had 7 bases not matched to a gene; V was cut back by 4 bases and J by 0 bases. This CDR3 region has 17 residues. The germline V gene has CDR1 GTSNPN and CDR2 SVGIG (reference sequence). The chain combines TRBV30 with TRBJ2-1; 12 bases align to TRBD1. Sequences were obtained from PBMCs. This receptor was identified in a man between 18 and 29 years old in good health and CMV-seronegative. The CDR3 bases are TGTGCCTGGAACCGGGACAGGGGGCCTGGCTCCTACAATGAGCAGTTCTTC. Protein product: CAWNRDRGPGSYNEQFF. Using reference TRBV30 and TRBJ2-1 for the parts outside the CDR3, the full variable domain is SQTIHQWPATLVQPVGSPLSLECTVEGTSNPNLYWYRQAAGRGLQLLFYSVGIGQISSEVPQNLSASRPQDRQFILSSKKLLLSDSGFYLCAWNRDRGPGSYNEQFFGPGTRLTVL.